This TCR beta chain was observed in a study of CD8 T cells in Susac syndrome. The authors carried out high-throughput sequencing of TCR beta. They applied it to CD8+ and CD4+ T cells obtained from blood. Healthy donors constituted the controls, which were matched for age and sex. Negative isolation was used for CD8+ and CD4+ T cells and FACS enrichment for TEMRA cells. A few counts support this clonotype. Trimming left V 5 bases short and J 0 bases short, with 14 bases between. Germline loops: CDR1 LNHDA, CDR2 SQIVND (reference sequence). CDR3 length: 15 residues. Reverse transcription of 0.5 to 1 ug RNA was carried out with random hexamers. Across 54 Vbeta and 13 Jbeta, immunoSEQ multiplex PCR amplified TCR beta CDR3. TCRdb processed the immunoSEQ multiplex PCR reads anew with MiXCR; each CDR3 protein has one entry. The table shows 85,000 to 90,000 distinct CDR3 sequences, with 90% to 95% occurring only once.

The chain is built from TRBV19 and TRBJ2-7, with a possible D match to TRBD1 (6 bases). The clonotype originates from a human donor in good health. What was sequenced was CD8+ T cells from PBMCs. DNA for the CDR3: TGTGCCAGTAGTCCCGGACAGCTACCCTCCTACGAGCAGTACTTC. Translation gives CASSPGQLPSYEQYF. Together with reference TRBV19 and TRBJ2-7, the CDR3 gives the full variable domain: DGGITQSPKYLFRKEGQNVTLSCEQNLNHDAMYWYRQDPGQGLRLIYYSQIVNDFQKGDIAEGYSVSREKKESFPLTVTSAQKNPTAFYLCASSPGQLPSYEQYFGPGTRLTVT.